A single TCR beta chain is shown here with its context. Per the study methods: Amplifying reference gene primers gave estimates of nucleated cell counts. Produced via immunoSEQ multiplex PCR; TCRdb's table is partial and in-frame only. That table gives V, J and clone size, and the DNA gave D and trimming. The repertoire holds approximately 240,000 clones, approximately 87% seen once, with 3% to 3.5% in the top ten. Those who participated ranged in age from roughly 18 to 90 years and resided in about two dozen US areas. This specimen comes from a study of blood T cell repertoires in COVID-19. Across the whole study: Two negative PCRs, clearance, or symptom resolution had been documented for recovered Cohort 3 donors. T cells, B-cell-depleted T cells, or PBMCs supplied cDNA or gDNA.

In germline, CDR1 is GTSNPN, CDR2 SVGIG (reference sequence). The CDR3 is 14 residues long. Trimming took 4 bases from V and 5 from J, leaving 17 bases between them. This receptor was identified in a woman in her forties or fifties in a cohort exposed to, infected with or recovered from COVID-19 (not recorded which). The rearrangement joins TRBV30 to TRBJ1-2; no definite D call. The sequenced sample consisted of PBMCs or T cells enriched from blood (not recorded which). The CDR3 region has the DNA TGTGCCTGGAAAACGCGGGAAGTCTTTTATGGCTACACCTTC. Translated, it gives CAWKTREVFYGYTF.